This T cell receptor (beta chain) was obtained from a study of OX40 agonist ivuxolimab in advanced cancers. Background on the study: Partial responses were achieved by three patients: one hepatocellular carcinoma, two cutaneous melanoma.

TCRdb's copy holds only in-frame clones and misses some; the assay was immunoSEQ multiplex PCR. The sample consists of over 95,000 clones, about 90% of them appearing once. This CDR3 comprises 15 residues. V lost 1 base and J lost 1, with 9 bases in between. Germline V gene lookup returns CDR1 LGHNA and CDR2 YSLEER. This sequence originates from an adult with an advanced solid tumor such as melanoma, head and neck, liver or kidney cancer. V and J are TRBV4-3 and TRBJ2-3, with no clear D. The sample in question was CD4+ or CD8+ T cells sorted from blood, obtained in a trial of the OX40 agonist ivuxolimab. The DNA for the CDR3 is TGCGCCAGCAGCCAAGGCCAACCTCGCACAGATACGCAGTATTTT. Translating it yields CASSQGQPRTDTQYF.